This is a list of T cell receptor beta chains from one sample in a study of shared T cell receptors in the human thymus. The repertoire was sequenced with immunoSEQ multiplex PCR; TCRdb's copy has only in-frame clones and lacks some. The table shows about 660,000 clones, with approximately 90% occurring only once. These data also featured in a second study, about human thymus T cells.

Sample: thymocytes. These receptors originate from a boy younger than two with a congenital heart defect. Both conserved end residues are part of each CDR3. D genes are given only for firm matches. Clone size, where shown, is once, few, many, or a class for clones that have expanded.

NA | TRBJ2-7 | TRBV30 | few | CAWRRGRSYEQYF | TGTGCCTGGCGGAGGGGCCGCTCCTACGAGCAGTACTTC
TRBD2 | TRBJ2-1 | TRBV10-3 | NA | CAISGRGGRPPYNEQFF | TGTGCCATCAGTGGGAGAGGCGGGAGGCCCCCCTACAATGAGCAGTTCTTC
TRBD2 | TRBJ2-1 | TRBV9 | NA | CASSPAGTSGSYSYNEQFF | TGTGCCAGCAGCCCCGCGGGGACTAGCGGGTCTTACTCCTACAATGAGCAGTTCTTC
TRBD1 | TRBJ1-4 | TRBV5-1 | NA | CASSLGDRGNEKLFF | TGCGCCAGCAGCTTGGGGGACAGGGGAAATGAAAAACTGTTTTTT
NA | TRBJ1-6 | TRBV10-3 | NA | CAIRGRLNSPLHF | TGTGCCATCAGGGGGCGGTTGAATTCACCCCTCCACTTT
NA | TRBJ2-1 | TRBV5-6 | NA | CASSFSGSYNEQFF | TGTGCCAGCAGCTTCAGCGGATCCTACAATGAGCAGTTCTTC
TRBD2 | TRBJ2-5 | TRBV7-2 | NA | CASSLGGGLAGEETQYF | TGTGCCAGCAGCTTAGGTGGGGGACTAGCGGGAGAAGAGACCCAGTACTTC
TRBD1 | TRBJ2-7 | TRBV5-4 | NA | CASSLDRTSYEQYF | TGTGCCAGCAGCCTGGACAGGACCTCTTACGAGCAGTACTTC
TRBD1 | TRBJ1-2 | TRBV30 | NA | CACGIRDSPPYGYTF | TGTGCCTGCGGTATCCGGGACAGCCCTCCCTATGGCTACACCTTC
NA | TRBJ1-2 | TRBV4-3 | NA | CASSQDNRANSGVDYGYTF | TGCGCCAGCAGCCAAGATAACAGGGCCAATTCAGGGGTGGACTATGGCTACACCTTC
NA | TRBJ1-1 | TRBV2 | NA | CASPEGKNTEAFF | TGTGCCAGCCCAGAGGGAAAGAACACTGAAGCTTTCTTT
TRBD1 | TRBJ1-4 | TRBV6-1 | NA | CASSAVETGINEKLFF | TGTGCCAGCAGTGCAGTAGAGACAGGGATTAATGAAAAACTGTTTTTT
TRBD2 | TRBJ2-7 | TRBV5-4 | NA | CASSLEGTSGGAYEQYF | TGTGCCAGCAGCTTGGAGGGGACTAGCGGGGGGGCCTACGAGCAGTACTTC
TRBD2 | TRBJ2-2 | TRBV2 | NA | CASSSISGRSNTGELFF | TGTGCCAGCAGTTCCATTAGCGGGAGATCCAACACCGGGGAGCTGTTTTTT
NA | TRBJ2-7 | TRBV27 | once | CASSLLPAGTYEQYF | TGTGCCAGCAGTTTATTGCCGGCAGGGACCTACGAGCAGTACTTC
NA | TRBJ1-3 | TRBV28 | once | CASSFRKPGNTIYF | TGTGCCAGCAGTTTCCGAAAGCCCGGAAACACCATATATTTT
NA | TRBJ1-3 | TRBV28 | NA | CASSAWGGPGNTIYF | TGTGCCAGCAGTGCCTGGGGGGGTCCGGGAAACACCATATATTTT
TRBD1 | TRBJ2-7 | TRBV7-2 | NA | CASSLAGTTGPPYEQYF | TGTGCCAGCAGCTTAGCTGGGACGACAGGGCCCCCCTACGAGCAGTACTTC
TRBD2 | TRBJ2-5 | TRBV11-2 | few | CASSLDPGGEPETQYF | TGTGCCAGCAGCTTAGATCCGGGAGGAGAGCCAGAGACCCAGTACTTC
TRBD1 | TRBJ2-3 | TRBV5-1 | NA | CASRAQGIWRTDTQYF | TGCGCCAGCAGAGCACAGGGGATATGGCGCACAGATACGCAGTATTTT
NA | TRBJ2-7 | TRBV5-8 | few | CASSLDGYEQYF | TGTGCCAGCAGCTTGGACGGTTACGAGCAGTACTTC
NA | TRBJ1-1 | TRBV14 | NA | CASSQVPGFPEAFF | TGTGCCAGCAGCCAAGTTCCGGGTTTCCCTGAAGCTTTCTTT
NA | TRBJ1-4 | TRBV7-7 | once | CASSKGGGPGEKLFF | TGTGCTAGCAGCAAAGGCGGGGGGCCCGGTGAAAAACTGTTTTTT
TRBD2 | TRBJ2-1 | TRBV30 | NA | CAWSPGTSGRYDNEQFF | TGTGCCTGGAGTCCCGGGACTAGCGGGAGATACGACAATGAGCAGTTCTTC
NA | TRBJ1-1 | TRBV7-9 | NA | CASSLEEVAMNTEAFF | TGTGCCAGCAGCTTAGAGGAGGTGGCAATGAACACTGAAGCTTTCTTT
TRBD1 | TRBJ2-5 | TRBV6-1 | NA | CASSARLGPAPGQQETQYF | TGTGCCAGCAGTGCCCGCCTTGGCCCGGCACCGGGACAGCAAGAGACCCAGTACTTC
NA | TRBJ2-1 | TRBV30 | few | CAWSIPRGEQFF | TGTGCCTGGAGTATCCCGAGGGGGGAGCAGTTCTTC
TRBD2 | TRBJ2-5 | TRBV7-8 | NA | CASSPLRTRRETQYF | TGTGCCAGCAGCCCCCTCCGGACTAGGAGAGAGACCCAGTACTTC
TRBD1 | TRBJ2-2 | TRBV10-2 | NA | CASSESGGSKDRAMSGTGELFF | TGCGCCAGCAGTGAGTCTGGTGGGAGTAAGGACAGGGCGATGTCTGGCACCGGGGAGCTGTTTTTT
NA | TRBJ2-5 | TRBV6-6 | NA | CASTRYQETQYF | TGTGCCAGCACCCGGTACCAAGAGACCCAGTACTTC
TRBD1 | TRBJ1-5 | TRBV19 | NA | CASNNRGLGNQPQHF | TGTGCCAGTAACAACAGGGGGCTGGGGAATCAGCCCCAGCATTTT
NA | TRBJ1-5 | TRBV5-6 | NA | CASSLGVNQPQHF | TGTGCCAGCAGCTTGGGAGTCAATCAGCCCCAGCATTTT
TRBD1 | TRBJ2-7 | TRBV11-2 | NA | CASRTAGTGFNEQYF | TGTGCCAGCAGAACTGCCGGGACAGGGTTCAACGAGCAGTACTTC
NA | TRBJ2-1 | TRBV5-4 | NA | CASSLARGESGGSSYNEQFF | TGTGCCAGCAGCTTGGCCAGGGGGGAGAGCGGAGGGTCCTCCTACAATGAGCAGTTCTTC
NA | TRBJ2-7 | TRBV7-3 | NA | CASSPSGAYEQYF | TGTGCCAGCAGCCCGTCAGGCGCCTACGAGCAGTACTTC
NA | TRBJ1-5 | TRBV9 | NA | CASSVEAGSNQPQHF | TGTGCCAGCAGCGTAGAAGCAGGTAGCAATCAGCCCCAGCATTTT
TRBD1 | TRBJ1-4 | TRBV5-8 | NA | CASSSPGQGATNEKLFF | TGTGCCAGCAGCTCCCCGGGACAGGGGGCCACTAATGAAAAACTGTTTTTT
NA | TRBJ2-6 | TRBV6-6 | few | CASNINQSGANVLTF | TGTGCCAGCAACATAAATCAGTCTGGGGCCAACGTCCTGACTTTC
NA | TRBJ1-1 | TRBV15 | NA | CATSRDKFAKTSGTEAFF | TGTGCCACCAGCAGAGATAAGTTCGCGAAGACATCGGGGACTGAAGCTTTCTTT
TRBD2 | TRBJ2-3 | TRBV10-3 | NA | CAISEGLATDTQYF | TGTGCCATCAGTGAGGGACTAGCCACAGATACGCAGTATTTT
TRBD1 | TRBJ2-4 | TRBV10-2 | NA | CASTKTDRGAKNIQYF | TGCGCCAGCACCAAAACGGACAGGGGAGCCAAAAACATTCAGTACTTC
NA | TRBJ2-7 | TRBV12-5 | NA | CASGFSRGIYEQYF | TGTGCTAGTGGTTTCTCGCGAGGGATCTACGAGCAGTACTTC
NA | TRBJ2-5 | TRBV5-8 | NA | CASSNIAERRETQYF | TGTGCCAGCAGCAATATAGCGGAGAGGCGGGAGACCCAGTACTTC
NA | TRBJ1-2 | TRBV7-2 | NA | CASSYREGHGYTF | TGTGCCAGCAGCTACAGGGAGGGCCATGGCTACACCTTC
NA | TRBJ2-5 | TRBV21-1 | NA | CASSIKRTGQETQYF | TGTGCCAGCAGCATTAAGCGGACAGGACAAGAGACCCAGTACTTC
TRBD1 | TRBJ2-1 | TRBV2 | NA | CASTPTDREFYNEQFF | TGTGCCAGCACCCCGACTGACAGGGAATTTTACAATGAGCAGTTCTTC
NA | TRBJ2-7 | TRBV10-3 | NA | CAISRTIYEQYF | TGTGCCATCAGTCGGACAATTTACGAGCAGTACTTC
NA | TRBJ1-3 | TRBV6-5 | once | CASSPSGDTIYF | TGTGCCAGCAGTCCCTCAGGGGACACCATATATTTT
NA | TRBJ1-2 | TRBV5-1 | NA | CASSLGERRGSYGYTF | TGCGCCAGCAGCTTGGGAGAGCGGAGAGGAAGCTATGGCTACACCTTC
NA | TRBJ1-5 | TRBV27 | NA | CASSLGARNQPQHF | TGTGCCAGCAGTTTGGGGGCAAGGAATCAGCCCCAGCATTTT
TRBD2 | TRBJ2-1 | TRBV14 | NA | CASSQGSSGGVYNEQFF | TGTGCCAGCAGCCAAGGATCGAGCGGGGGAGTCTACAATGAGCAGTTCTTC